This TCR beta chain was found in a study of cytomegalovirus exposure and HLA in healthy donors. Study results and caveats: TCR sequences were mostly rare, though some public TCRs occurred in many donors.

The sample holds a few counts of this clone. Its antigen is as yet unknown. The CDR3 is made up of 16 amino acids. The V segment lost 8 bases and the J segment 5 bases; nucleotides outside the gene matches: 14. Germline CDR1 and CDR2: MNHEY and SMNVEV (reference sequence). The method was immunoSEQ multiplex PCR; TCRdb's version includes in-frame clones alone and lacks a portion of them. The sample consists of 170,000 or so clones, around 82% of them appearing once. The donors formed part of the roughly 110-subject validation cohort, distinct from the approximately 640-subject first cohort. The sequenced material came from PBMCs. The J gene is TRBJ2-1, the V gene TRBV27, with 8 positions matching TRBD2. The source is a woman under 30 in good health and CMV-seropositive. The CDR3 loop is CASLPLIAGKNNEQFF. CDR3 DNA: TGTGCCAGCCTTCCACTTATAGCGGGGAAAAACAATGAGCAGTTCTTC.